The rows below give T cell receptor beta chains drawn from one sample of a study of blood T cell repertoires in COVID-19. The assay was immunoSEQ multiplex PCR, and TCRdb's table has in-frame clones only and misses some. The data contain under 200,000 clones, around four fifths of them singletons. Material for sequencing was PBMCs or T cells enriched from blood (not recorded which). These receptors originate from a woman in her sixties or seventies who had recovered from COVID-19. The CDR3 runs from the conserved cysteine through the conserved F or W. Fields, in order: D gene, V gene, J gene, CDR3 protein. D genes are given only for firm matches.

>NA|TRBV11-3|TRBJ2-3
CASSLGGRRTDTQYF
>NA|TRBV7-8|TRBJ2-1
CASSRDSYNEQFF
>NA|TRBV7-5|TRBJ2-2
CARSFLKSRGTGELFF
>NA|TRBV9|TRBJ1-3
CASSVARGGNTIYF
>NA|TRBV30|TRBJ1-1
CAWGSRGGSAFF
>NA|TRBV19|TRBJ2-7
CASSIPGASYEQYF
>TRBD1|TRBV18|TRBJ2-7
CASSPDRGREQYF
>NA|TRBV29-1|TRBJ1-1
CSVERVNTEAFF
>NA|TRBV12-5|TRBJ2-3
CASGTHVGGPTDTQYF
>NA|TRBV27|TRBJ2-5
CASSSTGRIETQYF
>NA|TRBV6-1|TRBJ1-5
CASSEAYEPGNQPQHF
>TRBD1|TRBV5-1|TRBJ2-7
CASGPGGTGGREQYF
>NA|TRBV7-3|TRBJ2-3
CASSLLLTDTQYF
>NA|TRBV12-3/TRBV12-4|TRBJ1-1
CASSPGNTEAFF
>TRBD1|TRBV19|TRBJ1-5
CASSTKSGQVRSNQPQHF
>TRBD1|TRBV9|TRBJ1-3
CASSPGDRSRNTIYF
>TRBD1|TRBV5-1|TRBJ1-2
CASSWGTGGRGYTF
>NA|TRBV7-8|TRBJ1-6
CASSLMRSDNSPLHF
>NA|TRBV5-4|TRBJ1-1
CASSLGGMNTEAFF
>TRBD1|TRBV5-1|TRBJ2-1
CASSITGVDEQFF
>NA|TRBV11-2|TRBJ2-7
CASSSVGGTYEQYF
>TRBD2|TRBV4-1|TRBJ2-7
CASSQGGTSGSYEQYF
>TRBD1|TRBV4-1|TRBJ1-5
CASSQAPDRGQPQHF
>NA|TRBV5-4|TRBJ1-6
CASSPDSSYNSPLHF
>TRBD1|TRBV5-1|TRBJ2-5
CASSFGTVDQETQYF
>NA|TRBV28|TRBJ1-4
CASSRSPGFEKLFF
>NA|TRBV10-3|TRBJ2-2
CATSVGASANTGELFF
>NA|TRBV9|TRBJ1-2
CASTISGYTF
>NA|TRBV27|TRBJ1-4
CASSLVRDTVEKLFF
>TRBD2|TRBV4-1|TRBJ2-2
CASSRKQRGNTGELFF
>NA|TRBV28|TRBJ1-2
CASSLGPNYGYTF
>NA|TRBV5-1|TRBJ2-2
CASSSQGLNTGELFF
>TRBD2|TRBV11-3|TRBJ2-3
CASSRGLAGDTDTQYF
>NA|TRBV11-2|TRBJ2-1
CASSLETKGEQFF
>TRBD1|TRBV18|TRBJ2-2
CASSPRDRGITGELFF
>TRBD1|TRBV7-9|TRBJ1-4
CASSYGQGAGEKLFF
>NA|TRBV2|TRBJ1-2
CASSREDRYGYTF
>NA|TRBV11-1|TRBJ2-3
CASSLPLSGLTDTQYF
>TRBD2|TRBV28|TRBJ2-3
CASSSLAGFTDTQYF
>TRBD1|TRBV27|TRBJ1-5
CASSAGGHRRSQPQHF
>NA|TRBV4-1|TRBJ1-4
CASSRGVANEKLFF
>NA|TRBV15|TRBJ1-3
CATSRATMNSGNTIYF
>TRBD2|TRBV7-9|TRBJ2-1
CASSFASGRYNEQFF
>NA|TRBV30|TRBJ2-7
CAWSWTPYEQYF
>NA|TRBV7-2|TRBJ2-1
CASSYDRNSYNEQFF
>NA|TRBV21-1|TRBJ1-1
CASSTRDFPEAFF
>TRBD1|TRBV5-6|TRBJ2-6
CASSWGQGSGANVLTF
>NA|TRBV18|TRBJ2-2
CASSSKTGNTGELFF